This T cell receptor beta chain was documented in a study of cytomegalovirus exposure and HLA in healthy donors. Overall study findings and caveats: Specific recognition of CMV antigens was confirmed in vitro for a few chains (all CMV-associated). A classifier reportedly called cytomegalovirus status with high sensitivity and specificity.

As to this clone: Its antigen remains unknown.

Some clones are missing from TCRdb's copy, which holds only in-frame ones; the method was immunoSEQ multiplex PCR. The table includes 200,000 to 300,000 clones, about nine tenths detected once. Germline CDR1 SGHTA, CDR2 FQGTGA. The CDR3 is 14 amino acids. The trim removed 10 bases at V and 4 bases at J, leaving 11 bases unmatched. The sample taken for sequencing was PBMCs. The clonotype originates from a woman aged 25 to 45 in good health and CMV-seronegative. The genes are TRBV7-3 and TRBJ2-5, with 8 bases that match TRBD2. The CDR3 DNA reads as TGTGCCATCAGAGGACTGGCGGGGGGAGAGACCCAGTACTTC. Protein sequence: CAIRGLAGGETQYF. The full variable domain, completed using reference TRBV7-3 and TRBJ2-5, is GAGVSQTPSNKVTEKGKYVELRCDPISGHTALYWYRQSLGQGPEFLIYFQGTGAADDSGLPNDRFFAVRPEGSVSTLKIQRTERGDSAVYLCAIRGLAGGETQYFGPGTRLLVL.